This TCR beta chain came from a study of blood T cell repertoires in COVID-19. Study-wide background: The United States, Italy and Spain provided the acute and convalescent COVID-19 samples.

Clones were sequenced by immunoSEQ multiplex PCR, and TCRdb holds only the in-frame ones, with some missing. The data hold some 260,000 clones, with 80% to 90% observed a single time. V lost 2 bases, J lost 0 bases, and 5 bases lay in between. Germline-derived CDR1 and CDR2 are SGHTA and FQGNSA. The length of the CDR3 is 14 residues. Sample: PBMCs or T cells enriched from blood (not recorded which). This clonotype was sampled from a man between 35 and 55 years old who had recovered from COVID-19. V is TRBV7-2 and J is TRBJ1-3; D remains unclear. The CDR3 region is CASSLWSSGNTIYF. CDR3 coding DNA: TGTGCCAGCAGCTTATGGAGCTCTGGAAACACCATATATTTT. Using reference TRBV7-2 and TRBJ1-3 for the parts outside the CDR3, the full variable domain is GAGVSQSPSNKVTEKGKDVELRCDPISGHTALYWYRQSLGQGLEFLIYFQGNSAPDKSGLPSDRFSAERTGGSVSTLTIQRTQQEDSAVYLCASSLWSSGNTIYFGEGSWLTVV.